This passage covers 16 T cell receptor beta chains from one sample sequenced in a study of T cells after yellow fever vaccination. In TCRdb, the 5' RACE reads were re-called with MiXCR into one record per CDR3 protein. Of about 340,000 distinct CDR3 sequences listed, 3% to 4.5% were seen once; the top ten hold approximately 24%. This sample comprised PBMCs, obtained 5 days after the yellow fever booster vaccination. These receptors were taken from a man younger than 30 who received the YFV17D yellow fever vaccine.

The chain is built from TRBV5-1 and TRBJ1-6; D unclear. The CDR3 runs 15 residues. Germline CDR1 SGHRS, CDR2 YFSETQ. Trimming left V 0 bases short and J 5 bases short, with 9 bases between. DNA for the CDR3: TGCGCCAGCAGCTTGGCCCAGTCCGATAATTCACCCCTCCACTTT. Translation gives CASSLAQSDNSPLHF.

This clonotype was seen only a few times. The chain links TRBV6-2 or TRBV6-3 to TRBJ1-2; D call uncertain. With 5 bases removed from V and 8 bases from J, the gap between germline ends came to 18 bases. The CDR3 loop spans 14 amino acids. Germline V CDR1 and CDR2: MNHEY, SVGEGT. The chain's CDR3 is CASSNGRLYGGYTF. The CDR3 DNA reads TGTGCCAGCAGTAACGGACGCTTATACGGGGGCTACACCTTC.

This clonotype appeared many times. This chain uses TRBV5-1 with TRBJ1-6; 8 nucleotides match TRBD1. J gave up 8 bases and V 4 bases, and 5 bases lay outside the gene matches. The CDR3 covers 14 residues. Germline lookup yields CDR1 SGHRS and CDR2 YFSETQ. The CDR3 loop reads CASSEGQGDSPLHF. CDR3 nucleotide sequence: TGCGCCAGCAGCGAAGGACAGGGTGATTCACCCCTCCACTTT.

This clonotype was counted ten times or more. The chain joins TRBV6-6 to TRBJ1-1; D gene unclear. V lost 6 bases and J lost 11, with 16 bases in between. Per germline, CDR1 MNHNY and CDR2 SVGAGI (reference sequence). The length of the CDR3 is 12 residues. The chain's CDR3 is CASSPDRLGAFF. The CDR3 DNA follows: TGTGCCAGCAGCCCGGACCGTTTGGGGGCTTTCTTT.

This clonotype came up many times. The chain employs TRBV20-1 and TRBJ1-4; 7 nucleotides align to TRBD1. Trimming cost V 4 bases and J 1 base; bases outside gene matches: 6. This CDR3 has 15 amino acids. The germline CDR1 and CDR2 sequences are DFQATT and SNEGSKA (reference sequence). The CDR3 sequence is CSATPHRGTNEKLFF. CDR3 nucleotide sequence: TGCAGTGCTACCCCCCACAGGGGAACTAATGAAAAACTGTTTTTT.

This clonotype was observed at least ten times. V is TRBV7-2 and J is TRBJ2-3; 11 bases line up with TRBD2. Germline V gene lookup returns CDR1 SGHTA and CDR2 FQGNSA. The CDR3 loop spans 16 amino acids. J was trimmed by 4 bases and V by 4 bases; bases with no gene match: 7. The CDR3 DNA sequence: TGTGCCAGCAGCTACTCGACTAGCGGGGCGGCAGATACGCAGTATTTT. It yields the protein CASSYSTSGAADTQYF.

The V gene is TRBV20-1, the J gene TRBJ2-1; TRBD2 agrees at 13 bases. CDR1 DFQATT and CDR2 SNEGSKA come from the germline V gene (reference sequence). With 5 bases clipped from V and 1 base from J, the junction kept 5 bases outside the gene matches. The CDR3 has 16 residues. Here the CDR3 reads CSASGTSGVSYNEQFF. In nucleotides, the CDR3 is TGCAGTGCTTCGGGGACTAGCGGGGTATCCTACAATGAGCAGTTCTTC.

The table lists this clonotype with a few counts. This chain connects TRBV7-3 to TRBJ2-1, with D possibly matching TRBD2 (5 bases). V shed 2 bases and J shed 8 bases, with 16 bases lying between them. The germline CDR1 and CDR2 sequences are SGHTA and FQGTGA. CDR3 size: 15 residues. The CDR3 DNA sequence: TGTGCCAGCAGCTTAGGGAGAGGAGCGCAAGATGAGCAGTTCTTC. The encoded protein is CASSLGRGAQDEQFF. The variable domain in full, completed from reference TRBV7-3 and TRBJ2-1, reads GAGVSQTPSNKVTEKGKYVELRCDPISGHTALYWYRQSLGQGPEFLIYFQGTGAADDSGLPNDRFFAVRPEGSVSTLKIQRTERGDSAVYLCASSLGRGAQDEQFFGPGTRLTVL.

The J gene is TRBJ2-2, the V gene TRBV5-1, with TRBD2 matching over 11 bases. In germline, CDR1 is SGHRS, CDR2 YFSETQ. The CDR3 runs 15 residues. The V and J ends lost 7 bases and 5 bases, in that order; junction bases with no gene match: 7. CDR3: CASDSGTSGTGELFF. In DNA form, the CDR3 reads TGCGCCAGCGATTCCGGGACTAGCGGAACCGGGGAGCTGTTTTTT.

CDR3 loop: CASSVVVNGELFF. CDR3 sequence (DNA): TGTGCCAGCAGCGTAGTGGTAAACGGGGAGCTGTTTTTT. The chain is built from TRBV9 and TRBJ2-2; D not resolved. With 0 bases removed from V and 7 bases from J, the gap between germline ends came to 7 bases. The CDR3 loop spans 13 amino acids. Germline assignment: CDR1 SGDLS and CDR2 YYNGEE.

A few counts support this clonotype. Written as DNA, the CDR3 is TGTGCCACTTGGACGCGCGGACAGGGCGGTGGCTACACCTTC. Amino acid sequence: CATWTRGQGGGYTF. J is TRBJ1-2 and V is TRBV27; the match to TRBD1 covers 8 bases. Germline lookup yields CDR1 MNHEY and CDR2 SMNVEV (reference sequence). The CDR3 totals 14 residues. V dropped 10 bases and J dropped 7; count of bases not matched to a gene: 14.

This clonotype was recorded many times. The chain recombines TRBV7-9 with TRBJ1-1; TRBD1 matches 7 bases. After removal of 5 bases from V and 2 bases from J, the junction contained 8 bases not matched to a gene. Germline-derived CDR1 and CDR2 are SEHNR and FQNEAQ (reference sequence). The CDR3 has 15 amino acids. CDR3 amino acids: CASSLQTGTNTEAFF. CDR3 nucleotides: TGTGCCAGCAGCCTCCAGACAGGGACTAACACTGAAGCTTTCTTT.

This clonotype was detected ten times or more. In DNA, the CDR3 is TGCGCCAGCAGCTTCTTTACAGGCGATTCACCCCTCCACTTT. Translated, it gives CASSFFTGDSPLHF. This sequence joins TRBV5-1 and TRBJ1-6, with D maybe TRBD1 (5 bases). Trimming stripped 2 bases from V and 8 bases from J, with 11 bases between. CDR3 length: 14 amino acids. CDR1 and CDR2 (germline): SGHRS, YFSETQ.

A remark on this clonotype: A junction end diverges from the germline sequence, so it may reflect a read error. The chain links TRBV19 to TRBJ2-2, with a weak D call TRBD2 (5 bases). The CDR3 loop spans 15 amino acids. Germline-derived CDR1 and CDR2 are LNHDA and SQIVND (reference sequence). The CDR3 loop reads CASSIERIRTGELIF. CDR3 nucleotide sequence: TGTGCCAGTAGTATAGAGCGGATCCGCACCGGGGAGCTGATTTTT.

This clonotype was counted between two and nine times. A read error may account for a junction end that differs from germline. V and J are TRBV7-7 and TRBJ2-5; tentative D call: TRBD2 (5 bases). Germline-derived CDR1 and CDR2 are SSHAT and FNYEAQ (reference sequence). The CDR3 extends over 16 amino acids. CDR3 in amino acids: CASSLSAGPGLETQYF. DNA of the CDR3: TGTGCTAGCAGCTTAAGTGCGGGCCCTGGGCTAGAGACCCAGTACTTC.

V and J are TRBV12-3 or TRBV12-4 and TRBJ2-2, with TRBD1 matching over 12 bases. The trim removed 8 bases at V and 5 bases at J, leaving 6 bases unmatched. The CDR3 length is 15 residues. Here the CDR3 reads CASRDRGLVTGELFF. The DNA of the CDR3 is TGTGCCAGCCGGGACAGGGGGCTTGTGACCGGGGAGCTGTTTTTT.